The 8 T cell receptor beta chains below all came from one sample that was sequenced in a study of OX40 agonist ivuxolimab in advanced cancers. Sequenced by immunoSEQ multiplex PCR; TCRdb stores in-frame clones only, minus some. The sample holds 55,000 to 95,000 clones, around nine tenths seen once. This material consisted of CD4+ or CD8+ T cells sorted from blood, taken in a trial of the OX40 agonist ivuxolimab. Source of these receptors: an adult with an advanced solid tumor such as melanoma, head and neck, liver or kidney cancer.

The chain uses TRBV28 and TRBJ2-7; tentatively, D is TRBD2 (6 bases). The CDR3 sequence is 12 residues long. Trimming stripped 3 bases from V and 3 bases from J, with 6 bases between. From germline, CDR1 is MDHEN and CDR2 SYDVKM. The CDR3 here is CASSLGGYEQYF. The DNA of the CDR3 is TGTGCCAGCAGTTTGGGGGGCTACGAGCAGTACTTC.

The rearrangement links TRBV18 to TRBJ2-7, with 7 bases that match TRBD1. V dropped 2 bases and J dropped 3; count of bases not matched to a gene: 7. The CDR3 has 15 amino acids. Germline values: CDR1 KGHSH, CDR2 LQKENI. The CDR3 DNA is TGTGCCAGCTCACCAATCGGACAGGCGGGCTACGAGCAGTACTTC. This codes for CASSPIGQAGYEQYF.

The gene calls are TRBV6-1 and TRBJ2-3; D is unresolved. From germline, CDR1 is MNHNS and CDR2 SASEGT. Trimming took 5 bases from V and 7 from J, leaving 10 bases between them. The CDR3 is 12 amino acids. The CDR3 here is CASSSLINTQYF. CDR3 sequence (DNA): TGTGCCAGCAGTTCACTCATTAATACGCAGTATTTT.

The chain couples TRBV28 to TRBJ2-7, with D unclear. The CDR3 is made up of 11 amino acids. The V end was cut by 6 bases, the J end by 5 bases, with 8 bases between. The germline V gene has CDR1 MDHEN and CDR2 SYDVKM. CDR3 in amino acids: CASSSLDEQYF. CDR3 DNA sequence: TGTGCCAGCAGCTCCCTTGACGAGCAGTACTTC.

The V gene is TRBV15, the J gene TRBJ2-6; 7 bases agree with TRBD1. This CDR3 has 16 amino acids. Losses at the gene ends were 1 base for V and 1 base for J; bases not matched to a gene: 1. Germline CDR1 LNHNV, CDR2 YYDKDF (reference sequence). The CDR3 nucleotides read TGTGCCACCAGCAGAGGACAGGGTTCTGGGGCCAACGTCCTGACTTTC. Protein: CATSRGQGSGANVLTF.

The chain combines TRBV25-1 with TRBJ2-7; the D is unclear. The germline V gene has CDR1 MGHDK and CDR2 SYGVNS. The CDR3 covers 12 residues. Trimming pared 4 bases from V and 4 bases from J, leaving 8 bases between. The CDR3 nucleotides are TGTGCCAGCAGTGGTATTTTTTACGAGCAGTACTTC. Translation: CASSGIFYEQYF.

This rearrangement joins TRBV20-1 to TRBJ2-5; D possibly corresponds to TRBD2 (5 bases). The CDR3 consists of 11 residues. The germline V and J ends were trimmed by 3 bases and 3 bases, with 5 bases remaining between them. CDR1 is DFQATT and CDR2 is SNEGSKA in the germline V gene (reference sequence). The CDR3 nucleotides are TGCAGTGCTAGCGGGAAAGAGACCCAGTACTTC. Translating it yields CSASGKETQYF.

The chain has TRBV29-1 and TRBJ2-5, with TRBD1 as a possible D gene (6 bases). The DNA end favors TRBJ2-7, so the J call may be wrong. The CDR3 totals 14 residues. Germline values: CDR1 SQVTM, CDR2 ANQGSEA. Here the CDR3 DNA reads TGCAGCGTTGAGCTTGGACAGTCCCTCAACGAGCAGTACTTC. Protein sequence: CSVELGQSLNEQYF.